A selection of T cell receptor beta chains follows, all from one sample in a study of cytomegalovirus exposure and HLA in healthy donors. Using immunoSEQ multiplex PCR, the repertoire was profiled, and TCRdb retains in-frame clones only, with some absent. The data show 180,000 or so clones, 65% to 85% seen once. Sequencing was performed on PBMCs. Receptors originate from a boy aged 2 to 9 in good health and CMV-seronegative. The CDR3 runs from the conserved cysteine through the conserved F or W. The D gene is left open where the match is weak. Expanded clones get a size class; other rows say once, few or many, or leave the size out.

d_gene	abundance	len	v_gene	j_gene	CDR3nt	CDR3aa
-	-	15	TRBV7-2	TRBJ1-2	TGTGCCAGCAGCTTAGCGGCAGGTCCAAGGTGGGGCTACACCTTC	CASSLAAGPRWGYTF
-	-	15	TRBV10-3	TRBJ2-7	TGTGCCATCAGCCCGGAGGATCTAGGCGGATACGAGCAGTACTTC	CAISPEDLGGYEQYF
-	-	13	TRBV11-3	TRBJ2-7	TGTGCCAGCAGTATGGGGCTCTCCTACGAGCAGTACTTC	CASSMGLSYEQYF
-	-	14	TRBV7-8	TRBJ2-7	TGTGCCAGCAGCCCCCGGTTAGAGAGCTACGAGCAGTACTTC	CASSPRLESYEQYF
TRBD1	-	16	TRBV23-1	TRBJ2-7	TGCGCCAGCCCTTTAAGTCAGGGACAGGGAGAGGACGAGCAGTACTTC	CASPLSQGQGEDEQYF
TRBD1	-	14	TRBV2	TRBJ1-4	TGTGCCAGCAGAGCCACAGGGGGCAGTGAAAAACTGTTTTTT	CASRATGGSEKLFF
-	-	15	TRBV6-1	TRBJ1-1	TGTGCCAGCAGTGAAGAGGCCGACAGAAGCTCTGAAGCTTTCTTT	CASSEEADRSSEAFF
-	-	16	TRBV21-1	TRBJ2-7	TGTGCCAGCAGCAGAACGTCGGACAGGGTGACCTACGAGCAGTACTTC	CASSRTSDRVTYEQYF
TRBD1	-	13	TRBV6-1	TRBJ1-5	TGTGCCAGCAGGGGACAGGGAACACAGCCCCAGCATTTT	CASRGQGTQPQHF
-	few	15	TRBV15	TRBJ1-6	TGTGCCACCAGCAGAGGAGACAGACCGAATTCACCCCTCCACTTT	CATSRGDRPNSPLHF
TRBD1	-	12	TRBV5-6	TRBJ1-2	TGTGCCAGCAGCTGGACAGGGGGCGCCTACACCTTC	CASSWTGGAYTF
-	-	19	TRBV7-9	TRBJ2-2	TGTGCCAGCAGCTTACCGGAGGGGGCGCGGGGATCTGGGTCCGGGGAGCTGTTTTTT	CASSLPEGARGSGSGELFF
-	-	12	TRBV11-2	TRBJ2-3	TGTGCCAGCAGCTTAGGAGAAGATACGCAGTATTTT	CASSLGEDTQYF
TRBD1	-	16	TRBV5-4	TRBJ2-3	TGTGCCAGCAGCCCGGGACAGTTTGCCCCCGGAGATACGCAGTATTTT	CASSPGQFAPGDTQYF
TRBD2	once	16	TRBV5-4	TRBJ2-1	TGTGCCAGCAGCCCAACGAGCGGGGACGACAACAATGAGCAGTTCTTC	CASSPTSGDDNNEQFF
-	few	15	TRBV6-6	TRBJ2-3	TGTGCCAGCAGTTACTCGAAAACTAGCACAGATACGCAGTATTTT	CASSYSKTSTDTQYF
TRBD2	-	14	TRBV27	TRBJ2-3	TGTGCCAGCAGTCAACTAGCGGGGCTTACTACGCAGTATTTT	CASSQLAGLTTQYF
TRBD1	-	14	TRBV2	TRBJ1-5	TGTGCCAGCAGTCTATCAGGGGGGAATCAGCCCCAGCATTTT	CASSLSGGNQPQHF
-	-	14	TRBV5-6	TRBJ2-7	TGTGCCAGCAGTTTTGAGGATAACCCCTACGAGCAGTACTTC	CASSFEDNPYEQYF
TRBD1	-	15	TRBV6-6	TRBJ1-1	TGTGCCAGCAGTTTGACAGGGGTTACGAACACTGAAGCTTTCTTT	CASSLTGVTNTEAFF
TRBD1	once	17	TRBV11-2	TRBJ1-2	TGTGCCAGCAGCTTAGATCTCCCTACAGGGGGCATATATGGCTACACCTTC	CASSLDLPTGGIYGYTF
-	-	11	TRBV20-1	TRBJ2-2	TGCAGTGCTAGCCGCACCGGGGAGCTGTTTTTT	CSASRTGELFF
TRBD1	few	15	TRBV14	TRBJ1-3	TGTGCCAGCAGCCGTTCTGGGACAGCTGGAAACACCATATATTTT	CASSRSGTAGNTIYF
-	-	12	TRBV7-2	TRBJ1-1	TGTGCCAGCAGCTTAGTAGCCGCCGAAGCTTTCTTT	CASSLVAAEAFF
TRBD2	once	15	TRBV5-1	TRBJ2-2	TGCGCCAGCAGCTCTGAGGGACTAGGGGTCGGGGAGCTGTTTTTT	CASSSEGLGVGELFF
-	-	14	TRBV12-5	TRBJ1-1	TGTGCTAGTGGTTCGGGGGCGGGGGACACTGAAGCTTTCTTT	CASGSGAGDTEAFF
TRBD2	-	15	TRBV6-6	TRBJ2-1	TGTGCCAGCAGCCTCGGGACTAGCGGGGGCAATGAGCAGTTCTTC	CASSLGTSGGNEQFF
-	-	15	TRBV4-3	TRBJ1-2	TGCGCCAGCCGGCTACAGGGAGTACCTAACTATGGCTACACCTTC	CASRLQGVPNYGYTF
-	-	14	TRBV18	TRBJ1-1	TGTGCCAGCTCACCAGGACTGATGAACACTGAAGCTTTCTTT	CASSPGLMNTEAFF
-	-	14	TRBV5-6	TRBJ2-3	TGTGCCAGCAGCTTGGTCTTTCGCACAGATACGCAGTATTTT	CASSLVFRTDTQYF
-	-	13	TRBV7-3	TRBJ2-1	TGTGCCAGCAGCTACGGTCTCGACAATGAGCAGTTCTTC	CASSYGLDNEQFF
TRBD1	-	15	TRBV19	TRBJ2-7	TGTGCCAGTAGTATAAGCTACAGGGGGTCCTACGAGCAGTACTTC	CASSISYRGSYEQYF
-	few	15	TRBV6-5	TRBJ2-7	TGTGCCAGCAGTTACGCCGGGACTGGCTCCTACGAGCAGTACTTC	CASSYAGTGSYEQYF
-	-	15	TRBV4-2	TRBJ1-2	TGTGCCAGCAGCCAAGACAATACGGCAGGAAATGGCTACACCTTC	CASSQDNTAGNGYTF
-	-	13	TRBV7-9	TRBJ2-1	TGTGCCAGCAGCTTACTGGCCCACAATGAGCAGTTCTTC	CASSLLAHNEQFF
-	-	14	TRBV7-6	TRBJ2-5	TGTGCCAGCAGCTTCACAGGAGAGCAAGAGACCCAGTACTTC	CASSFTGEQETQYF
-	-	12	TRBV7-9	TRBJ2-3	TGTGCCAGCAGCTATCGGACAGATACGCAGTATTTT	CASSYRTDTQYF
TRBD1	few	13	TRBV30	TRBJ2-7	TGTGCCTGGGACAGGACAGGGGGGTACGAGCAGTACTTC	CAWDRTGGYEQYF
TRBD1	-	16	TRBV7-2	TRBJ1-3	TGTGCCAGCAGCCCATCGGGGACAGGGTCTGGAAACACCATATATTTT	CASSPSGTGSGNTIYF
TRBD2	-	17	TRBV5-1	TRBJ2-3	TGCGCCAGCAGCTTGGGTAGACTAGCGGGGTTTACAGATACGCAGTATTTT	CASSLGRLAGFTDTQYF
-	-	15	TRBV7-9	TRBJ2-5	TGTGCCAGCAGCTCTTCGGACTTGTACCAAGAGACCCAGTACTTC	CASSSSDLYQETQYF
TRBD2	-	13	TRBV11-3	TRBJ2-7	TGTGCCAGCTCCAGGACTAGCGATAACGAGCAGTACTTC	CASSRTSDNEQYF
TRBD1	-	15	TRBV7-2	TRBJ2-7	TGTGCCAGCAGCTTAGTGCGGACAGGGGGATACGAGCAGTACTTC	CASSLVRTGGYEQYF
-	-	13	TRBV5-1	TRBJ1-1	TGCGCCAGCAGCTTTGCGGAGAACACTGAAGCTTTCTTT	CASSFAENTEAFF
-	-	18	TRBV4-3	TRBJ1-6	TGCGCCAGCAGCCAAGATCCGTCGATGGGCATCGGTTATTCACCCCTCCACTTT	CASSQDPSMGIGYSPLHF
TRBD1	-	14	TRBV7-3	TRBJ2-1	TGTGCCAGCGCGAGGGACAGGGGCTACAATGAGCAGTTCTTC	CASARDRGYNEQFF
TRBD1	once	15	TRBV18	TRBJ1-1	TGTGCCAGCTCACCCCGGACAGGGAGTATTACTGAAGCTTTCTTT	CASSPRTGSITEAFF
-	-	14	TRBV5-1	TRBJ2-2	TGCGCCAGCAGCTTGGGTCGGAACACCGGGGAGCTGTTTTTT	CASSLGRNTGELFF